What follows are 20 T cell receptor beta chains derived from one specimen sequenced in a study of cytomegalovirus exposure and HLA in healthy donors. 13 Jbeta primers and 60 Vbeta primers were used for the PCR. Clones were sequenced by immunoSEQ multiplex PCR, and TCRdb holds only the in-frame ones, with some missing. The repertoire includes roughly 120,000 clones, more than 70% of them detected once, and about 3.2% sits in the top ten. Sequences were obtained from PBMCs. The receptors come from an older woman in good health and CMV-seropositive.

V and J are TRBV7-9 and TRBJ1-1, with 7 bases aligning to TRBD1. The length of the CDR3 is 15 residues. V lost 2 bases to trimming and J lost 2 bases; unmatched junction nucleotides: 5. Looked up from germline, CDR1 is SEHNR and CDR2 is FQNEAQ (reference sequence). The CDR3 sequence: CASSLYGTANTEAFF. Written as DNA, the CDR3 is TGTGCCAGCAGCTTATACGGGACAGCCAACACTGAAGCTTTCTTT. The whole variable domain, filled in from reference TRBV7-9 and TRBJ1-1, reads DTGVSQNPRHKITKRGQNVTFRCDPISEHNRLYWYRQTLGQGPEFLTYFQNEAQLEKSRLLSDRFSAERPKGSFSTLEIQRTEQGDSAMYLCASSLYGTANTEAFFGQGTRLTVV.

The chain links TRBV2 to TRBJ2-2, with D possibly TRBD1 on 6 matching bases. The V gene's germline CDR1 is SNHLY and CDR2 FYNNEI. The CDR3 consists of 12 residues. V lost 8 bases, J lost 4 bases, and 8 bases lay in between. The CDR3 loop is CASRRGTGELFF. CDR3 nucleotides: TGTGCCAGCCGCAGGGGCACCGGGGAGCTGTTTTTT.

The chain links TRBV13 to TRBJ2-2, with D possibly TRBD1 on 5 matching bases. V was shortened by 5 bases and J by 6 bases, with 10 bases between the two germline ends. In germline, CDR1 is PRHDT, CDR2 FYEKMQ (reference sequence). This CDR3 has 13 residues. In nucleotides, the CDR3 is TGTGCCAGCAGCAACCTAGGGGCCGGGGAGCTGTTTTTT. Translation gives CASSNLGAGELFF.

The V and J genes are TRBV28 and TRBJ2-7; 8 bases match TRBD2. This CDR3 is built from 14 residues. The germline V gene has CDR1 MDHEN and CDR2 SYDVKM. The trim removed 7 bases at V and 0 bases at J, leaving 5 bases unmatched. CDR3 DNA sequence: TGTGCCAGCACCAATAGCGGGATCTCCTACGAGCAGTACTTC. Residues: CASTNSGISYEQYF.

The chain links TRBV10-2 to TRBJ1-2; D ambiguous. This CDR3 contains 17 residues. The V end was cut by 2 bases, the J end by 8 bases, with 24 bases between. Germline V gene data show CDR1 as WSHSY and CDR2 as SAAADI. CDR3 coding DNA: TGCGCCAGCAGTGAGACCCCGGAGGCAGGATTCCCCTGGGGCTACACCTTC. Amino acid sequence: CASSETPEAGFPWGYTF.

This clone was recorded many times. The V gene is TRBV10-1, the J gene TRBJ1-5, with no clear D. V shed 0 bases and J shed 0 bases, with 9 bases lying between them. The CDR3 sequence is 16 residues long. The germline V gene has CDR1 WNHNN and CDR2 SYGVQD (reference sequence). The CDR3 loop reads CASSESGRYSNQPQHF. In nucleotides, the CDR3 is TGCGCCAGCAGTGAGTCTGGCAGATATAGCAATCAGCCCCAGCATTTT.

CDR3 in amino acids: CAWSPQGVGEQYF. The CDR3 DNA reads TGTGCCTGGAGCCCACAGGGGGTGGGGGAGCAGTACTTC. V gene TRBV30 combines with J gene TRBJ2-7, with 8 positions matching TRBD1. The CDR3 consists of 13 residues. The germline gives CDR1 GTSNPN, CDR2 SVGIG (reference sequence). V was clipped by 3 bases and J by 7 bases; unmatched bases: 8. Together with reference TRBV30 and TRBJ2-7, the CDR3 gives the full variable domain: SQTIHQWPATLVQPVGSPLSLECTVEGTSNPNLYWYRQAAGRGLQLLFYSVGIGQISSEVPQNLSASRPQDRQFILSSKKLLLSDSGFYLCAWSPQGVGEQYFGPGTRLTVT.

The sample holds a few counts of this clone. The rearrangement links TRBV6-5 to TRBJ2-1, with D tentatively TRBD2 (5 bases). With 2 bases removed from V and 4 bases from J, the gap between germline ends came to 12 bases. The CDR3 is 15 residues long. The germline CDR1 and CDR2 sequences are MNHEY and SVGAGI. As DNA, the CDR3 is TGTGCCAGCAGTTACGGAGGTTCCATATACAATGAGCAGTTCTTC. Translating it yields CASSYGGSIYNEQFF.

V and J are TRBV19 and TRBJ1-2; no firm D call. V was trimmed by 5 bases and J by 7 bases, leaving 20 bases between them. CDR1 is LNHDA and CDR2 is SQIVND in the germline V gene (reference sequence). This CDR3 is built from 15 residues. The CDR3 nucleotides are TGTGCCAGTAGTCCCTCTGAGGGCCCAGTTCTTGGCTACACCTTC. Its translation is CASSPSEGPVLGYTF.

The V call is TRBV13, the J call TRBJ2-1; D might be TRBD1 (6 bases). The V gene lost 6 bases and the J gene lost 7 bases, with 22 bases spanning the gap. Germline V lookup: CDR1 PRHDT, CDR2 FYEKMQ (reference sequence). The CDR3 is 16 residues long. The CDR3, as DNA: TGTGCCAGCAGGAGCCCTACAGGGTTGAGGTCGAATGAGCAGTTCTTC. Its protein is CASRSPTGLRSNEQFF.

J is TRBJ2-4 and V is TRBV10-3; D is unclear. Deletions cut 10 bases from V and 3 bases from J, with 10 bases between. The CDR3 covers 12 residues. Per germline, CDR1 ENHRY and CDR2 SYGVKD. The CDR3 DNA is TGTGCCACCAGCCACGGCAAAAACATTCAGTACTTC. It encodes CATSHGKNIQYF.

In this sample, this clone turned up a few times. The chain combines TRBV18 with TRBJ2-2, with a weak D call TRBD1 (5 bases). CDR3 length equals 13 residues. Trimming removed 2 bases from V and 7 bases from J, with 8 bases in between. Germline CDR1 KGHSH, CDR2 LQKENI. CDR3 coding DNA: TGTGCCAGCTCACCAAAGGGGATCGGGGAGCTGTTTTTT. Residues: CASSPKGIGELFF.

The chain joins TRBV6-1 to TRBJ1-1; D remains unclear. With 7 bases removed from V and 4 bases from J, the gap between germline ends came to 16 bases. Germline lookup yields CDR1 MNHNS and CDR2 SASEGT. The CDR3 contains 14 residues. CDR3 residues: CASTDPERSTEAFF. The CDR3 coding sequence is TGTGCCAGCACGGATCCGGAGCGAAGCACTGAAGCTTTCTTT.

The gene calls are TRBV28 and TRBJ1-5; maybe TRBD1 (6 bases). The CDR3 is 16 residues long. V lost 5 bases to trimming and J lost 0 bases, with 14 bases between them. Per the germline V gene, CDR1 is MDHEN and CDR2 is SYDVKM. The CDR3 DNA is TGTGCCAGCAGTCCCCCCGGGACAAATAGCAATCAGCCCCAGCATTTT. Amino acids: CASSPPGTNSNQPQHF. Drawing the rest from reference TRBV28 and TRBJ1-5, the complete variable domain is DVKVTQSSRYLVKRTGEKVFLECVQDMDHENMFWYRQDPGLGLRLIYFSYDVKMKEKGDIPEGYSVSREKKERFSLILESASTNQTSMYLCASSPPGTNSNQPQHFGDGTRLSIL.

V is TRBV29-1 and J is TRBJ2-3, with D perhaps matching TRBD2 (5 bases). The CDR3 extends over 15 amino acids. Germline CDR1 is SQVTM and CDR2 is ANQGSEA. V gave up 3 bases and J gave up 0 bases, with 13 bases separating them. The chain's CDR3 is CSVDTSGSSTDTQYF. CDR3 in DNA: TGCAGCGTTGATACGAGCGGTTCTAGCACAGATACGCAGTATTTT.

The chain uses TRBV6-1 and TRBJ2-1, with TRBD1 as a possible D gene (5 bases). Trimming stripped 5 bases from V and 6 bases from J, with 11 bases between. The CDR3 consists of 13 residues. In germline, CDR1 is MNHNS, CDR2 SASEGT. The CDR3 here is CASSRQGFNEQFF. For the CDR3, the DNA is TGTGCCAGCAGTCGGCAGGGATTCAATGAGCAGTTCTTC.

The rearrangement uses TRBV9 and TRBJ1-1, with 11 bases that match TRBD1. The CDR3 is made up of 16 amino acids. The germline gives CDR1 SGDLS, CDR2 YYNGEE. Losses at the gene ends were 0 bases for V and 4 bases for J; bases not matched to a gene: 5. In DNA, the CDR3 is TGTGCCAGCAGCGTAGGGACAGGGGGCTTTCGCACTGAAGCTTTCTTT. As protein: CASSVGTGGFRTEAFF.

This clone was detected a few times. The chain recombines TRBV5-1 with TRBJ2-2, with D possibly matching TRBD2 (5 bases). Germline CDR1 SGHRS, CDR2 YFSETQ. There are 15 residues in the CDR3. The ends were cut back, 0 bases at V and 3 bases at J, with 9 bases in the middle. CDR3 amino acids: CASSLVGGYTGELFF. The CDR3 bases are TGCGCCAGCAGCTTGGTTGGCGGGTACACCGGGGAGCTGTTTTTT.

The chain employs TRBV5-1 and TRBJ2-3; 7 bases fit TRBD2. The CDR3 sequence is 14 residues long. CDR1 and CDR2 (germline): SGHRS, YFSETQ. Losses at the gene ends were 3 bases for V and 4 bases for J; bases not matched to a gene: 5. The CDR3 spells CASSWGTIADTQYF. CDR3 coding DNA: TGCGCCAGCAGCTGGGGGACTATCGCAGATACGCAGTATTTT.

The chain has TRBV6-1 and TRBJ2-3; TRBD2 matches 7 bases. The CDR3 has 17 amino acids. V was pared by 3 bases and J by 1 base, with 10 bases of the junction left unmatched. Germline loops: CDR1 MNHNS, CDR2 SASEGT. The CDR3 loop reads CASSDRPGGYRTDTQYF. CDR3 sequence (DNA): TGTGCCAGCAGTGATCGCCCGGGAGGATACCGCACAGATACGCAGTATTTT.